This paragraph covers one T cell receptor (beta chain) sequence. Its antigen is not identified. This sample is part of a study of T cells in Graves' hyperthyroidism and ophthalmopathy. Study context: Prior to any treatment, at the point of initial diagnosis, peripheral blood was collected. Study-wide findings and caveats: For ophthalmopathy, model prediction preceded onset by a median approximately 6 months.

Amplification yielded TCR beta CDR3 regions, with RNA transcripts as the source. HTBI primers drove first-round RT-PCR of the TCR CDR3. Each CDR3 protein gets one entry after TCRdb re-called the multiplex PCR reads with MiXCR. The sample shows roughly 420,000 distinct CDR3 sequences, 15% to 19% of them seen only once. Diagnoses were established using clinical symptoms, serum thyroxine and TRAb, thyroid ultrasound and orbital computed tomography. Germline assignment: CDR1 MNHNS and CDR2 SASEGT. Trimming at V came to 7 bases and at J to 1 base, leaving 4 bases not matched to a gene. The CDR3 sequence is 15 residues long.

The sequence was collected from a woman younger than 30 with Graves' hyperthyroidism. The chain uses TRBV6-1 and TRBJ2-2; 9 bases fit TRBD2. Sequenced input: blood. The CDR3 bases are TGTGCCAGCAATCCAGCGGGGGGGAACACCGGGGAGCTGTTTTTT. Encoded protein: CASNPAGGNTGELFF.